This is a list of T cell receptor beta chains from one sample in a study of T cell repertoires in cytomegalovirus infection. TCRdb reanalysed the reads using MiXCR and keeps one entry per CDR3 protein. The sample has around 530,000 distinct CDR3 sequences, less than 30% seen once. Sequenced: PBMCs. These receptors all come from a human donor in good health (CMV status not recorded). Some clones in this sample may be carry-over from other donors' samples. CDR3s include the opening cysteine and the closing phenylalanine or tryptophan. A D gene is named only where the DNA matches it firmly. A clone size is listed for some rows: how often the clone was seen (once, few, many), or a class if it is expanded.

D | size | J | V | CDR3 | DNA
- | many | TRBJ1-4 | TRBV7-8 | CASSVREGTNEKLFF | TGTGCCAGCAGCGTCAGGGAGGGGACTAATGAAAAACTGTTTTTT
- | many | TRBJ1-1 | TRBV11-2 | CASSLGHILNTEAFF | TGTGCCAGCAGCTTAGGACACATCCTGAACACTGAAGCTTTCTTT
- | - | TRBJ2-3 | TRBV7-9 | CASSVGFGYTDTQYF | TGTGCCAGCAGCGTCGGGTTCGGGTACACAGATACGCAGTATTTT
- | - | TRBJ1-2 | TRBV14 | CASSPYHRGRSPVYGYTF | TGTGCCAGCAGCCCATACCATCGGGGCAGATCGCCCGTCTATGGCTACACCTTC
- | few | TRBJ2-1 | TRBV7-2 | CASNEGGRDYEQFF | TGTGCCAGCAACGAGGGGGGGCGGGATTATGAGCAGTTCTTC
- | many | TRBJ2-3 | TRBV7-2 | CASRLSRVSTDTQYF | TGTGCCAGCAGACTCTCCCGGGTTTCCACAGATACGCAGTATTTT
- | few | TRBJ2-5 | TRBV7-6 | CASSLAGGEALKETQYF | TGTGCCAGCAGCTTAGCGGGCGGAGAGGCCCTAAAAGAGACCCAGTACTTC
- | few | TRBJ2-1 | TRBV6-1 | CASSEAGRAPYNEQFF | TGTGCCAGCAGTGAAGCAGGAAGGGCCCCCTACAATGAGCAGTTCTTC
TRBD2 | - | TRBJ2-7 | TRBV14 | CASSPGLAGDPDF | TGTGCCAGCAGCCCGGGACTAGCGGGAGACCCGGACTTC
- | - | TRBJ2-1 | TRBV20-1 | CSQSSYNEQFF | TGCAGTCAGAGCTCCTACAATGAGCAGTTCTTC
- | - | TRBJ1-5 | TRBV19 | CASSRGPGQSWGYSNQPQHF | TGTGCCAGTAGTAGGGGACCGGGACAATCATGGGGTTATAGCAATCAGCCCCAGCATTTT
TRBD1 | - | TRBJ2-5 | TRBV12-3/TRBV12-4 | CASSLGQGKVRETQYF | TGTGCCAGCAGTCTGGGACAGGGGAAGGTCCGAGAGACCCAGTACTTC
- | - | TRBJ2-5 | TRBV19 | CASTPAGTMETQYF | TGTGCCAGTACCCCTGCTGGGACGATGGAGACCCAGTACTTC
TRBD1 | once | TRBJ1-2 | TRBV9 | CASSARDRNYYGYTF | TGTGCCAGCAGCGCGAGGGACAGGAACTACTATGGCTACACCTTC
- | - | TRBJ2-1 | TRBV19 | CASRVWAVGDEQFF | TGTGCCAGTAGAGTTTGGGCAGTCGGAGATGAGCAGTTCTTC
TRBD1 | - | TRBJ2-7 | TRBV9 | CASSAGRDRAYEQYF | TGTGCCAGCAGCGCCGGCCGGGACAGGGCCTACGAGCAGTACTTC
- | - | TRBJ2-1 | TRBV7-6 | CASSLAPTNEQFF | TGTGCCAGCAGCTTAGCGCCTACAAATGAGCAGTTCTTC
TRBD2 | few | TRBJ2-3 | TRBV28 | CASSSSGGPRDTQYF | TGTGCCAGCAGTTCAAGCGGGGGACCTCGAGATACGCAGTATTTT
- | few | TRBJ1-1 | TRBV3-1 | CASSQDGGRSGAFF | TGTGCCAGCAGCCAAGATGGAGGTCGATCTGGGGCTTTCTTT
- | - | TRBJ2-2 | TRBV6-2/TRBV6-3 | CASSLVATGELFF | TGTGCCAGCAGTTTGGTAGCGACCGGGGAGCTGTTTTTT
TRBD1 | few | TRBJ2-2 | TRBV12-3/TRBV12-4 | CASSRWTGVPNTGELFF | TGTGCCAGCAGTAGATGGACAGGGGTCCCGAACACCGGGGAGCTGTTTTTT
- | few | TRBJ2-3 | TRBV11-3 | CASSSPIVPHKWYF | TGTGCCAGCAGCTCCCCGATTGTTCCTCATAAGTGGTATTTT
- | many | TRBJ2-3 | TRBV7-6 | CASSLAELADTQYF | TGTGCCAGCAGCTTAGCCGAGTTAGCAGATACGCAGTATTTT
- | - | TRBJ2-7 | TRBV9 | CASSAELSYEQYF | TGTGCCAGCAGCGCTGAACTGTCCTACGAGCAGTACTTC
- | - | TRBJ1-1 | TRBV5-6 | CASSLAPPGAEAFF | TGTGCCAGCAGCTTGGCCCCTCCTGGGGCTGAAGCTTTCTTT
- | few | TRBJ1-2 | TRBV12-3/TRBV12-4 | CASSLDRIGTPTNYGYTF | TGTGCCAGCAGTTTGGATCGAATCGGGACACCCACTAACTATGGCTACACCTTC
TRBD2 | - | TRBJ2-2 | TRBV12-3/TRBV12-4 | CASSLDQGLAANTGELFF | TGTGCCAGCAGTTTAGACCAGGGACTAGCGGCGAACACCGGGGAGCTGTTTTTT
- | many | TRBJ2-3 | TRBV28 | CASSLRGGATDTQYF | TGTGCCAGCAGCCTCAGGGGGGGGGCCACAGATACGCAGTATTTT
TRBD1 | - | TRBJ2-5 | TRBV30 | CAWIGQGETQYF | TGTGCCTGGATAGGACAGGGCGAGACCCAGTACTTC
- | many | TRBJ1-1 | TRBV7-3 | CASSLNPLSNTEAFF | TGTGCCAGCAGCTTAAATCCTCTCTCGAACACTGAAGCTTTCTTT
- | - | TRBJ1-6 | TRBV11-2 | CASSLDGVRSPLHF | TGTGCCAGCAGCTTAGACGGGGTGCGGTCACCCCTCCACTTT
TRBD2 | many | TRBJ2-1 | TRBV7-6 | CASSLAKLLAGEDNEQFF | TGTGCCAGCAGCTTAGCAAAATTACTAGCGGGAGAGGACAATGAGCAGTTCTTC
TRBD2 | - | TRBJ2-2 | TRBV19 | CASSGTTSGSTGELFF | TGTGCCAGTAGCGGAACGACTAGCGGGAGCACCGGGGAGCTGTTTTTT
TRBD1 | - | TRBJ1-2 | TRBV20-1 | CSARVDREGDGYTF | TGCAGTGCCAGGGTGGACAGGGAAGGAGATGGCTACACCTTC
TRBD2 | many | TRBJ2-3 | TRBV28 | CASIQGGRRRDTQYF | TGTGCCAGCATCCAAGGCGGGAGGCGGCGAGATACGCAGTATTTT
- | few | TRBJ1-1 | TRBV5-1 | CASSLFLRGADTEAFF | TGCGCCAGCAGCTTGTTCCTCAGGGGCGCGGACACTGAAGCTTTCTTT
- | many | TRBJ1-6 | TRBV7-2 | CASSFGGSYNSPLHF | TGTGCCAGCAGCTTCGGAGGCTCCTATAATTCACCCCTCCACTTT
- | - | TRBJ1-2 | TRBV19 | CASSNQNYGYTF | TGTGCCAGTAGTAACCAGAACTATGGCTACACCTTC
- | many | TRBJ1-1 | TRBV7-2 | CASSLYSRNTEAFF | TGTGCCAGCAGCTTATACAGCCGTAACACTGAAGCTTTCTTT
- | - | TRBJ1-5 | TRBV3-1 | CASSQEQGGNQPQHF | TGTGCCAGCAGCCAAGAACAGGGCGGCAATCAGCCCCAGCATTTT
- | - | TRBJ2-7 | TRBV20-1 | CSAKGIGGPYEQYF | TGCAGTGCTAAGGGCATAGGAGGGCCCTACGAGCAGTACTTC
TRBD1 | - | TRBJ1-5 | TRBV6-1 | CASSRDSLNQPQHF | TGTGCCAGCAGTAGGGACAGCCTCAATCAGCCCCAGCATTTT
- | - | TRBJ2-7 | TRBV20-1 | CSARDSRSYEQYF | TGCAGTGCTAGAGATTCGCGCTCCTACGAGCAGTACTTC